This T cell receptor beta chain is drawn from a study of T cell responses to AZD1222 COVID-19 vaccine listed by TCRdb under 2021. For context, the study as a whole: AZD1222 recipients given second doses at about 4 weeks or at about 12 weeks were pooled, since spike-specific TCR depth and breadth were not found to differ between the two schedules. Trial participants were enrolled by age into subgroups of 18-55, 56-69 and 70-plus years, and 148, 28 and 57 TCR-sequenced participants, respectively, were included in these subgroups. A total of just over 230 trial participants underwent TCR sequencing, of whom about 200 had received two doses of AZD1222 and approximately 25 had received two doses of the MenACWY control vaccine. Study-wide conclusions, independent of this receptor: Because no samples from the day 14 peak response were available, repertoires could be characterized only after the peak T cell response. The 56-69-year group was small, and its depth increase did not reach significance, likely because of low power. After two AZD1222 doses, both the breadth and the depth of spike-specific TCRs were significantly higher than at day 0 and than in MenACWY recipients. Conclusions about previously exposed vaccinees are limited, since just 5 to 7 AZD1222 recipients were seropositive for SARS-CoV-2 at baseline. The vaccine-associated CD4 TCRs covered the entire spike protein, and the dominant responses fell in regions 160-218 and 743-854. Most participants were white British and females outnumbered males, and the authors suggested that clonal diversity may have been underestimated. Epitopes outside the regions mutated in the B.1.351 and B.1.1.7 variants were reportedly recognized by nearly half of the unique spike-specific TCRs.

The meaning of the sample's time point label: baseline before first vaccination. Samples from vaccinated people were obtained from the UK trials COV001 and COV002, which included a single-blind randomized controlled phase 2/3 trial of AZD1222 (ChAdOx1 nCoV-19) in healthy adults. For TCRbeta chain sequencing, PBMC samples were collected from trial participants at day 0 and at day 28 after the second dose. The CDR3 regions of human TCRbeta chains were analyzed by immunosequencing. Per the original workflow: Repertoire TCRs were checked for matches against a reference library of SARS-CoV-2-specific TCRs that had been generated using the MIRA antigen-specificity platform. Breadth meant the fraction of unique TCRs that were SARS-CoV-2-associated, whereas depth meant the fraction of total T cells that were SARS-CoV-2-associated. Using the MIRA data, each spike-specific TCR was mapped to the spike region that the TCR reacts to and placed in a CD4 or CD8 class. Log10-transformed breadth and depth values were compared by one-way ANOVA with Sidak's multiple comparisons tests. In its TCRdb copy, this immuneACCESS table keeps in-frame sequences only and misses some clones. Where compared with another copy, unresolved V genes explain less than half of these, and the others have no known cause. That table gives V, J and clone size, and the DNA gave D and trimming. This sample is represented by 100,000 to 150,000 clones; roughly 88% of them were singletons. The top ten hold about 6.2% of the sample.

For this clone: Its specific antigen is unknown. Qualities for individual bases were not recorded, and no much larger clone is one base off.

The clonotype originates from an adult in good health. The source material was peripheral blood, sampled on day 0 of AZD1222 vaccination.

The bases are TGCAGTGCTAGTATGGTAGGGGGCAGGGGCCAGCCCCAGCATTTT. Its amino acids are CSASMVGGRGQPQHF. The rearranged segments are TRBV20-1 and TRBJ1-5, and 7 junctional nucleotides match TRBD1. Counted from cysteine to phenylalanine, this CDR3 has 15 amino acids. CDR3 DNA is the only sequence kept; it has 45 bases, read in frame from the first base. The CDR1 and CDR2 encoded by the germline V gene (reference sequence) are DFQATT and SNEGSKA. V is pruned by 3 bases and J by 7 bases, leaving 12 bases of the junction without a gene match.